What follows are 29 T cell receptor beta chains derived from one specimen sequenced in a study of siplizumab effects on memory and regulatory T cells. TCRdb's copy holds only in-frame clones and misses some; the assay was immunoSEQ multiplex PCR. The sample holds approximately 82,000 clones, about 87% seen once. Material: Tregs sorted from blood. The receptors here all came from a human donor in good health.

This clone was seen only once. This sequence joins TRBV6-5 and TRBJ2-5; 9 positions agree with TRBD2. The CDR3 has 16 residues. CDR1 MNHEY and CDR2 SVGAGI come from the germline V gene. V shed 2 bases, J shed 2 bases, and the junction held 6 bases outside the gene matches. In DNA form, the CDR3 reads TGTGCCAGCAGTTACGGCGCGGGGGGGACACAAGAGACCCAGTACTTC. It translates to CASSYGAGGTQETQYF.

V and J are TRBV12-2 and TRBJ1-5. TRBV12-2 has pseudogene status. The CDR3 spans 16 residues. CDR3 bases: TGTGCAAGTCGCTTGAGGGGCCCCCGGGGCAATCAGCCCCAGCATTTT. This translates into CASRLRGPRGNQPQHF.

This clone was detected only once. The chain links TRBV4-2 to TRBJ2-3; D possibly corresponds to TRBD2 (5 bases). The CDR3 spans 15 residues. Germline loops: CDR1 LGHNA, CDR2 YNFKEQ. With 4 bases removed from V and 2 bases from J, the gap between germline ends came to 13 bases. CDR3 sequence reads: CASSPDYSYTDTQYF. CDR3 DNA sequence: TGTGCCAGCAGCCCCGACTACTCTTACACAGATACGCAGTATTTT.

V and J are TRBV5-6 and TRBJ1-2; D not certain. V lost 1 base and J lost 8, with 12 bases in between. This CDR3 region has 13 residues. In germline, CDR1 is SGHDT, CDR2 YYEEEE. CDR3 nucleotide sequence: TGTGCCAGCAGCTTGAGTTGGGGAGGGGGCTACACCTTC. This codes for CASSLSWGGGYTF. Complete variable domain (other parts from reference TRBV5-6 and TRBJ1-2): DAGVTQSPTHLIKTRGQQVTLRCSPKSGHDTVSWYQQALGQGPQFIFQYYEEEERQRGNFPDRFSGHQFPNYSSELNVNALLLGDSALYLCASSLSWGGGYTFGSGTRLTVV.

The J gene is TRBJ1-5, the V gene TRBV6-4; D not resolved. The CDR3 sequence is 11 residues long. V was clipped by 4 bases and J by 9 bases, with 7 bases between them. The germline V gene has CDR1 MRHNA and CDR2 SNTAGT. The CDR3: CASSARTPQHF. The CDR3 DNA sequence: TGTGCCAGCAGTGCCCGAACGCCCCAGCATTTT.

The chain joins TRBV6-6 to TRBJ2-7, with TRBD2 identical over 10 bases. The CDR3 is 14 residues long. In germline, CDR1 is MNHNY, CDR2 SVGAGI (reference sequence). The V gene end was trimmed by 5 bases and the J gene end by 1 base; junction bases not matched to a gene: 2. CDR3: CASSRTSGSYEQYF. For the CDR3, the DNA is TGTGCCAGCAGTCGGACTAGCGGATCCTACGAGCAGTACTTC.

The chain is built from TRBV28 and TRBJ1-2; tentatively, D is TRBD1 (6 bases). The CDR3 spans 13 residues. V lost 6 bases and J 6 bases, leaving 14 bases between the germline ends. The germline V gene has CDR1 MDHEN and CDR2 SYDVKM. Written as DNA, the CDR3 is TGTGCCAGCAGGAACACGGGGGCGCATGGCTACACCTTC. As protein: CASRNTGAHGYTF.

The CDR3 loop reads CASSRRGGQYEKLFF. The CDR3 DNA reads TGTGCCAGCAGTCGCAGAGGGGGACAGTACGAAAAACTGTTTTTT. V and J are TRBV27 and TRBJ1-4; 7 bases line up with TRBD1. The V segment lost 5 bases and the J segment 8 bases; nucleotides outside the gene matches: 11. Per the germline V gene, CDR1 is MNHEY and CDR2 is SMNVEV (reference sequence). The CDR3 has 15 residues.

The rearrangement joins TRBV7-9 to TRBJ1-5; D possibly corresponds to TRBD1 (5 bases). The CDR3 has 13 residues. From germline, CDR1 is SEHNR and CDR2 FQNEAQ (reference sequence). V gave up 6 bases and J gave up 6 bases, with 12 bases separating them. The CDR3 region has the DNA TGTGCCAGCAGTCGGGACCGGTTTCAGCCCCAGCATTTT. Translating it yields CASSRDRFQPQHF.

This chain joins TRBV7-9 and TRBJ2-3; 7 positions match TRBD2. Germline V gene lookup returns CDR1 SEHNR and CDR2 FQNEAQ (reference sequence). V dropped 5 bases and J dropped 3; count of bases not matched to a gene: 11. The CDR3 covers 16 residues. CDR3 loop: CASSPRWLAVTDTQYF. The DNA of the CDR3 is TGTGCCAGCAGCCCCCGTTGGCTAGCGGTTACAGATACGCAGTATTTT.

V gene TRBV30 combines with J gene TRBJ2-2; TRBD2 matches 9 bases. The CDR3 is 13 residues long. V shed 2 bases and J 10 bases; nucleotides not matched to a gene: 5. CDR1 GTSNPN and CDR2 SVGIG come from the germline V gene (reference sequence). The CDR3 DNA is TGTGCCTGGAGTAGGGCGGGGGGGCAGGAGCTGTTTTTT. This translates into CAWSRAGGQELFF.

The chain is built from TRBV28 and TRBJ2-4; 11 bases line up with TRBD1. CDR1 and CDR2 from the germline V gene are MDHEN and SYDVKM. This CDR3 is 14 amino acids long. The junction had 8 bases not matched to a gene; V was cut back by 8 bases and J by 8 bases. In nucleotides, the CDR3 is TGTGCCAGCGGAGGACAGGGGGCGTATTACATTCAGTACTTC. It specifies CASGGQGAYYIQYF.

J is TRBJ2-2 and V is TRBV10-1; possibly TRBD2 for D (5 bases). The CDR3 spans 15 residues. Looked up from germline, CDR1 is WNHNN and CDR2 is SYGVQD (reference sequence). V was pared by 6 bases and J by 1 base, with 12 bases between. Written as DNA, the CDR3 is TGCGCCAGCAGCCCGAGGGATAGGAACACCGGGGAGCTGTTTTTT. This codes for CASSPRDRNTGELFF.

The CDR3 DNA reads as TGTGCCAGTAGTGGGCGGCGGGGCGCGGTCAGCAATCAGCCCCAGCATTTT. The encoded protein is CASSGRRGAVSNQPQHF. The rearrangement links TRBV19 to TRBJ1-5; tentative D call: TRBD1 (5 bases). With 5 bases removed from V and 1 base from J, the gap between germline ends came to 18 bases. This CDR3 has 17 residues. Germline V gives CDR1 LNHDA, CDR2 SQIVND (reference sequence).

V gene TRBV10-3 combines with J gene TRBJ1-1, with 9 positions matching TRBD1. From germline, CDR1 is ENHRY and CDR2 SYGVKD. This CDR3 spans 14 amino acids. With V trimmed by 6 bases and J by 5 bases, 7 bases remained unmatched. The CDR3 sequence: CAISSQGAKTEAFF. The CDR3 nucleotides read TGTGCCATCAGCTCACAGGGGGCAAAGACTGAAGCTTTCTTT.

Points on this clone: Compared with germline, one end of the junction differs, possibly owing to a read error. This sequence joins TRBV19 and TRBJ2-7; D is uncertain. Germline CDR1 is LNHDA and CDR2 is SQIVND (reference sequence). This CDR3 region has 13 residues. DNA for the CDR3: TGTGCCAGTAGTATCGAGTTCTCCTCCGAGCAGTACTTC. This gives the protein CASSIEFSSEQYF. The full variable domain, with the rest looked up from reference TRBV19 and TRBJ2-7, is DGGITQSPKYLFRKEGQNVTLSCEQNLNHDAMYWYRQDPGQGLRLIYYSQIVNDFQKGDIAEGYSVSREKKESFPLTVTSAQKNPTAFYLCASSIEFSSEQYFGPGTRLTVT.

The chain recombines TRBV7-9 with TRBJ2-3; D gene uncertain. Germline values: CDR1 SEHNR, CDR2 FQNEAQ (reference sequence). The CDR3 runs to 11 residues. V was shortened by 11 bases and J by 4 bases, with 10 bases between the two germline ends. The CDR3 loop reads CAGVAADTQYF. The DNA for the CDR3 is TGTGCCGGGGTGGCAGCAGATACGCAGTATTTT. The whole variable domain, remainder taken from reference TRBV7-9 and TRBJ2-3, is DTGVSQNPRHKITKRGQNVTFRCDPISEHNRLYWYRQTLGQGPEFLTYFQNEAQLEKSRLLSDRFSAERPKGSFSTLEIQRTEQGDSAMYLCAGVAADTQYFGPGTRLTVL.

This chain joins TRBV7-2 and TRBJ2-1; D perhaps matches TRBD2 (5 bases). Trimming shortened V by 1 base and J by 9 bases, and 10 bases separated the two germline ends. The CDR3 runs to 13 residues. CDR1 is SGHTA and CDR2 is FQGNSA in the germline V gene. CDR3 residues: CASSLVPGGEQFF. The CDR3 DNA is TGTGCCAGCAGCTTAGTCCCCGGAGGTGAGCAGTTCTTC. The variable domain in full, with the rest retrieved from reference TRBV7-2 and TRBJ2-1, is GAGVSQSPSNKVTEKGKDVELRCDPISGHTALYWYRQSLGQGLEFLIYFQGNSAPDKSGLPSDRFSAERTGGSVSTLTIQRTQQEDSAVYLCASSLVPGGEQFFGPGTRLTVL.

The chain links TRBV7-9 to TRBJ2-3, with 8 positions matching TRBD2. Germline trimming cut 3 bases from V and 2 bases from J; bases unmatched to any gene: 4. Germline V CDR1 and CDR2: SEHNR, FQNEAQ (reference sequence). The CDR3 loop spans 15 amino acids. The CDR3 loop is CASSFAGGTTDTQYF. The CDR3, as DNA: TGTGCCAGCAGCTTTGCGGGGGGCACCACAGATACGCAGTATTTT.

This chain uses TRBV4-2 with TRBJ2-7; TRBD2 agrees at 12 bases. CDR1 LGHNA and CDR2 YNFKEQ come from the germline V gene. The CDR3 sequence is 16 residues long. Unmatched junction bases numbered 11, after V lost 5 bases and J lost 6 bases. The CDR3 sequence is CASSTRLAGAESEQYF. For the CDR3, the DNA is TGTGCCAGCAGCACCCGACTAGCGGGGGCCGAGAGCGAGCAGTACTTC.

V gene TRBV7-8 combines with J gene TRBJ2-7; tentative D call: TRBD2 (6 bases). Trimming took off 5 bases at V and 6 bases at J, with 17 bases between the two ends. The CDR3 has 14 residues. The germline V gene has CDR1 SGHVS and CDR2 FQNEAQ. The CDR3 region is CASSQRDSLSEQYF. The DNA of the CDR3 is TGTGCCAGCAGCCAACGGGACTCCCTCAGCGAGCAGTACTTC.

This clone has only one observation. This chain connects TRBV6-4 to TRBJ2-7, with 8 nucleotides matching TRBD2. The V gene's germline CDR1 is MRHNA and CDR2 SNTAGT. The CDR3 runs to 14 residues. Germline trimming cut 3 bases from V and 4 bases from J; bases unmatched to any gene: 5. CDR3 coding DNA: TGTGCCAGCAGTGATTTAGCGGGGCATTACGAGCAGTACTTC. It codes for CASSDLAGHYEQYF.

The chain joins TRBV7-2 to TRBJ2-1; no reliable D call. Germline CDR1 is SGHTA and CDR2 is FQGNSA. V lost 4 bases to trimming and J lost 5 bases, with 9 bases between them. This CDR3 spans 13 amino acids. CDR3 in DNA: TGTGCCAGCAGCTACTGGATCCACAATGAGCAGTTCTTC. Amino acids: CASSYWIHNEQFF.

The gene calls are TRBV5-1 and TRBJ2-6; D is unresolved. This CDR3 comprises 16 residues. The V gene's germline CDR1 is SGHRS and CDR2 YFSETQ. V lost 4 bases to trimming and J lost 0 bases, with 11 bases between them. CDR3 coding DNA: TGCGCCAGCAGCACTTGGGCCAACTCTGGGGCCAACGTCCTGACTTTC. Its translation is CASSTWANSGANVLTF.

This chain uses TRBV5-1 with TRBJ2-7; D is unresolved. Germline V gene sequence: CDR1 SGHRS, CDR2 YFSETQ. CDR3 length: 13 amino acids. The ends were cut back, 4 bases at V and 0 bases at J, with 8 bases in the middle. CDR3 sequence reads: CASSRGNSYEQYF. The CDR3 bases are TGCGCCAGCAGCCGTGGGAACTCCTACGAGCAGTACTTC.

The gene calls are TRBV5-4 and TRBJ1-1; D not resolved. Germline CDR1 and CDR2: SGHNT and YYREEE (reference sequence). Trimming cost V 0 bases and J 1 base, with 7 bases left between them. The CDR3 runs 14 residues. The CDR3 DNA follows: TGTGCCAGCAGCTTGGAAGTGCAGAACACTGAAGCTTTCTTT. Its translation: CASSLEVQNTEAFF.

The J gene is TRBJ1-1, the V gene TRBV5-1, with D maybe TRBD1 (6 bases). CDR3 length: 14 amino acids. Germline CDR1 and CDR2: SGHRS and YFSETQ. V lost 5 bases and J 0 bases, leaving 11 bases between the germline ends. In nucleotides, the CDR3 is TGCGCCAGCAGGGTCGGGGACATGAACACTGAAGCTTTCTTT. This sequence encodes CASRVGDMNTEAFF.

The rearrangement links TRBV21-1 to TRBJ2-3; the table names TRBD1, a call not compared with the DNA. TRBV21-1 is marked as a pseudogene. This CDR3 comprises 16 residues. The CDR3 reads CASRPVHGAPTDTQYF. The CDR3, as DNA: TGTGCCAGCAGGCCCGTCCATGGGGCGCCCACAGATACGCAGTATTTT.

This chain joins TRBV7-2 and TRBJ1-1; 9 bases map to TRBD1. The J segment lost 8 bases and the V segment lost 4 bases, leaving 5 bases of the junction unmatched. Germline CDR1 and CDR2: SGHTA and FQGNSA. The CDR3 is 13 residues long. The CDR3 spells CASSSNRGREAFF. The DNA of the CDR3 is TGTGCCAGCAGCTCAAACAGGGGGCGGGAAGCTTTCTTT.